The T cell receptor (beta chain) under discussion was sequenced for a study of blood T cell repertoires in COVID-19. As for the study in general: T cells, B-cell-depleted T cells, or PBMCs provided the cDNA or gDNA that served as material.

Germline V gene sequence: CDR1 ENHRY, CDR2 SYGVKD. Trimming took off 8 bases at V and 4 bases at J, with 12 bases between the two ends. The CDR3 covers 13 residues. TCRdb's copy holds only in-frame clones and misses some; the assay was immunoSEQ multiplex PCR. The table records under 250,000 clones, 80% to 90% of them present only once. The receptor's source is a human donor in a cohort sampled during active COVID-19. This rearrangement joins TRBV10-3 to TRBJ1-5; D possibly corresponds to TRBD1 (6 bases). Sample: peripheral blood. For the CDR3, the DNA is TGTGCCATCCGGGACACCCTAAATCAGCCCCAGCATTTT. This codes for CAIRDTLNQPQHF.